This is a list of T cell receptor beta chains from one sample in a study of neurological immune-mediated disorders. TCRdb reanalysed the 5' RACE reads using MiXCR and keeps one entry per CDR3 protein. The data show approximately 89,000 distinct CDR3 sequences, approximately 13% seen once. Sequencing was done on a sample of PBMCs. All receptors come from a female donor with HTLV-1-associated myelopathy (HAM/TSP). CDR3s leave out the opening cysteine and the closing phenylalanine or tryptophan.

v_gene,j_gene,CDR3aa
TRBV21-1,TRBJ1-2,ASSKATRGHYGYT
TRBV20-1,TRBJ2-3,SARDSQRGSTDTQY
TRBV15,TRBJ2-2,ATSRQILASGELF
TRBV7-2,TRBJ1-5,ASSVEEDQPQH
TRBV20-1,TRBJ2-7,SARRGGEDEQY
TRBV5-1,TRBJ2-7,ASRPGTSGSYEQY
TRBV2,TRBJ1-2,ASSEQNYYGYT
TRBV7-6,TRBJ2-3,ASSLGGGRDTQY
TRBV28,TRBJ1-2,ASSYDRHYGYT
TRBV5-1,TRBJ1-2,ASSNTGATNYGYT
TRBV5-1,TRBJ2-3,ASSSTTGGTDTQY
TRBV24-1,TRBJ2-3,ATSDSGQGMMGDTQY
TRBV6-1,TRBJ1-2,ASSTFRGKVTYGYT
TRBV5-1,TRBJ1-1,ASSLDGGNTEAF
TRBV5-1,TRBJ2-4,ASSLVGADKNIQY
TRBV20-1,TRBJ2-2,SAHRGRAGELF
TRBV10-3,TRBJ2-3,AISGGLAAHGAQY
TRBV10-3,TRBJ2-5,AISLSRPGQETQY
TRBV20-1,-,SALIPGLASRNEQF
TRBV5-1,TRBJ2-2,ASSLEIARELF
TRBV25-1,TRBJ1-2,ASGTMDGYT
TRBV5-1,TRBJ2-5,ASSRDRGKETQY
TRBV6-2/TRBV6-3,TRBJ2-1,DSSPGQGIDEQF
TRBV6-6,TRBJ2-7,ASSYSRGNSYEQY
TRBV15,TRBJ2-7,ATSRDGTLSEQY
TRBV5-1,TRBJ2-2,ASSLVPGNTGELF
TRBV5-1,TRBJ2-4,ASHRDPQNIQY
TRBV28,TRBJ1-2,ASSLGRTTTLWTGSNHGYT
TRBV20-1,TRBJ1-5,SASGTHNQPQH
TRBV5-1,TRBJ2-3,ASSLTGPADTQY
TRBV7-9,TRBJ2-1,ASSLERGDEQF
TRBV11-2,TRBJ2-1,ASSFKLSGGQVEQF
TRBV9,TRBJ1-6,ASSVGTSGWNSPLH
TRBV29-1,TRBJ2-7,SVEASHSYEQY
TRBV6-2/TRBV6-3,TRBJ2-1,ASTDRGTSNEQF
TRBV15,TRBJ2-5,ATSRKGAGETQY
TRBV20-1,TRBJ2-1,SAWTSGGKYNEQF
TRBV20-1,TRBJ2-7,SAREDRISYEQY
TRBV6-5,TRBJ2-1,ASSYSGRGGRSSYNEQF
TRBV19,TRBJ2-1,ATTGRTEQF
TRBV7-9,TRBJ2-7,ASCLLLRGAPYEQY
TRBV2,TRBJ1-1,ASSHNGEDTEAL
TRBV6-1,TRBJ1-5,ASSEAQGAQPQH
TRBV12-3/TRBV12-4,TRBJ2-1,ASSLTSGDTTEF
TRBV5-1,TRBJ1-3,ASSPERGTIY
TRBV5-6,TRBJ2-1,ASSAGGQGDNEQF
TRBV12-3/TRBV12-4,TRBJ1-1,ASGLRVNTEAF
TRBV29-1,TRBJ2-7,SVETRDRGSYEQY
TRBV11-2,TRBJ2-2,ASSLVLSAGELF